Following are 11 T cell receptor beta chains from one sample sequenced in a study of blood T cell repertoires in COVID-19. The method was immunoSEQ multiplex PCR; TCRdb's version includes in-frame clones alone and lacks a portion of them. The sample holds 250,000 to 300,000 clones; about 86% are singletons and the top ten take about 12%. Sequencing input: peripheral blood. These receptors were taken from a woman between 25 and 40 years old with COVID-19, enrolled during active disease.

This clone was recorded once. CDR3 DNA sequence: TGTGCCAGCAGCGTACGGGACAAGGGCTACGAGCAGTACTTC. Its translation is CASSVRDKGYEQYF. V is TRBV21-1 and J is TRBJ2-7; the table's D gene call, TRBD1, was not cross checked with the DNA. TRBV21-1 constitutes a pseudogene. CDR3 length equals 14 residues.

The chain is built from TRBV5-1 and TRBJ2-3, with 12 nucleotides matching TRBD1. This CDR3 spans 15 amino acids. The V gene end was trimmed by 6 bases and the J gene end by 6 bases; junction bases not matched to a gene: 8. The germline V gene has CDR1 SGHRS and CDR2 YFSETQ. Here the CDR3 reads CASTTTGQGADTQYF. DNA for the CDR3: TGCGCCAGCACCACAACGGGACAGGGGGCCGATACGCAGTATTTT.

The genes are TRBV7-2 and TRBJ2-2; 10 bases line up with TRBD2. J lost 5 bases, V lost 5 bases, and 8 bases had no gene match. The V gene's germline CDR1 is SGHTA and CDR2 FQGNSA. The CDR3 runs to 16 residues. CDR3 sequence reads: CASSLHPAGGTGELFF. The CDR3 region has the DNA TGTGCCAGCAGCCTTCACCCAGCGGGGGGGACCGGGGAGCTGTTTTTT.

V usage is TRBV5-5 and J usage is TRBJ1-3, with 8 bases identical to TRBD1. V lost 0 bases to trimming and J lost 5 bases; unmatched junction nucleotides: 7. The CDR3 is 16 amino acids. CDR1 and CDR2 (germline): SGHKS, YYEKEE (reference sequence). The CDR3 sequence: CASSLGTGMGRNTIYF. The CDR3 bases are TGTGCCAGCAGCTTGGGGACAGGGATGGGGAGAAACACCATATATTTT.

The chain recombines TRBV2 with TRBJ2-7; no clear D. V shed 3 bases and J shed 6 bases, with 6 bases lying between them. Germline lookup yields CDR1 SNHLY and CDR2 FYNNEI. The CDR3 loop spans 11 amino acids. The CDR3 is CASSEALEQYF. Here the CDR3 DNA reads TGTGCCAGCAGTGAGGCCCTCGAGCAGTACTTC.

The chain joins TRBV10-3 to TRBJ1-4, with a tentative D call TRBD1 (5 bases). Trimming removed 2 bases from V and 7 bases from J, with 8 bases in between. Germline CDR1 ENHRY, CDR2 SYGVKD. The CDR3 runs 13 residues. CDR3 in amino acids: CAISEGGTEKLFF. The CDR3 DNA reads as TGTGCCATCAGTGAGGGAGGGACTGAAAAACTGTTTTTT.

The chain joins TRBV15 to TRBJ2-3; TRBD2 aligns across 13 bases. The CDR3 contains 19 residues. Per germline, CDR1 LNHNV and CDR2 YYDKDF (reference sequence). J was trimmed by 5 bases and V by 0 bases; bases with no gene match: 11. The CDR3 sequence: CATSRESGLAGVVKDTQYF. The DNA for the CDR3 is TGTGCCACCAGCAGAGAGTCCGGACTAGCGGGGGTCGTGAAAGATACGCAGTATTTT.

CDR3 in DNA: TGTGCCAGCAGTTACGGGGGGGACATCCCCTACGAGCAGTACTTC. Protein sequence: CASSYGGDIPYEQYF. The chain has TRBV6-5 and TRBJ2-7, with D possibly matching TRBD2 (7 bases). Between the trimmed V and J ends, which lost 2 bases and 2 bases, there was a span of 13 bases. From germline, CDR1 is MNHEY and CDR2 SVGAGI. This CDR3 spans 15 amino acids.

The count of this clone is one. V is TRBV7-8 and J is TRBJ1-1; 11 positions match TRBD1. The V and J ends lost 7 bases and 2 bases, in that order; junction bases with no gene match: 6. Germline CDR1 is SGHVS and CDR2 is FQNEAQ. This CDR3 spans 15 amino acids. DNA of the CDR3: TGTGCCAGCATCGACAGGACAGGGGGCAACACTGAAGCTTTCTTT. It encodes CASIDRTGGNTEAFF.

This chain joins TRBV7-2 and TRBJ1-1; D is uncertain. This CDR3 region has 14 residues. CDR1 is SGHTA, CDR2 FQGNSA, per germline. The V end was cut by 5 bases, the J end by 0 bases, with 10 bases between. CDR3: CASSPWTLNTEAFF. The CDR3 bases are TGTGCCAGCAGCCCATGGACTCTGAACACTGAAGCTTTCTTT.

DNA of the CDR3: TGTGCCAGCAGCGTGACAGGCGCCCCCTTTTTT. Translated, it gives CASSVTGAPFF. The rearrangement links TRBV2 to TRBJ1-4, with D possibly matching TRBD1 (6 bases). The germline V gene encodes CDR1 SNHLY and CDR2 FYNNEI. This CDR3 has 11 residues. The V and J ends lost 6 bases and 17 bases respectively, with 16 bases between them. Variable domain in full (rest from reference TRBV2 and TRBJ1-4): EPEVTQTPSHQVTQMGQEVILRCVPISNHLYFYWYRQILGQKVEFLVSFYNNEISEKSEIFDDQFSVERPDGSNFTLKIRSTKLEDSAMYFCASSVTGAPFFGSGTQLSVL.